Following are 4 T cell receptor beta chains from one sample sequenced in a study of T cells in Graves' hyperthyroidism and ophthalmopathy. Researchers took RNA transcripts and amplified the TCR beta CDR3 regions from them. The TCR CDR3 was amplified in a first-round RT-PCR using the HTBI primer set. TCRdb re-called the multiplex PCR reads through MiXCR, storing one row per CDR3 protein. Altogether about 130,000 distinct CDR3 sequences are present, about 20% being singletons, with the ten largest covering 60% to 70%. The sample comprised blood. The source is a woman aged 45 to 65 with Graves' hyperthyroidism that later progressed to Graves' ophthalmopathy.

This clonotype was seen ten or more times. V gene TRBV3-1 combines with J gene TRBJ2-1; D is unclear. With 0 bases removed from V and 9 bases from J, the gap between germline ends came to 12 bases. This CDR3 has 14 amino acids. Germline V lookup: CDR1 LGHDT, CDR2 YNNKEL (reference sequence). The CDR3 is CASSQDRIGFEQFF. The CDR3 bases are TGTGCCAGCAGCCAAGATCGAATTGGGTTTGAGCAGTTCTTC.

In its sample, this clonotype was seen once. J is TRBJ2-1 and V is TRBV27; 10 bases match TRBD2. This CDR3 contains 15 residues. V lost 4 bases, J lost 7 bases, and 7 bases stayed unmatched. The germline V gene encodes CDR1 MNHEY and CDR2 SMNVEV (reference sequence). CDR3 amino acids: CASSSPGLAVNEQFF. The CDR3 DNA sequence: TGTGCCAGCAGTTCTCCCGGACTAGCGGTTAATGAGCAGTTCTTC.

This clonotype has ten or more counts. V is TRBV5-1 and J is TRBJ1-2; 9 positions match TRBD1. The CDR3 has 14 residues. Trimming at V came to 1 base and at J to 8 bases, leaving 6 bases not matched to a gene. Germline values: CDR1 SGHRS, CDR2 YFSETQ. Written as DNA, the CDR3 is TGCGCCAGCAGCTTGAGACAGGGGGTAGGAGGCTACACCTTC. Amino acid sequence: CASSLRQGVGGYTF.

The sample holds many counts of this clonotype. The CDR3: CASSPTGPKNIQYF. DNA for the CDR3: TGTGCCAGCAGTCCGACAGGGCCCAAAAACATTCAGTACTTC. This chain joins TRBV12-3 or TRBV12-4 and TRBJ2-4; TRBD1 matches at 7 bases. This CDR3 region has 14 residues. The J segment lost 2 bases and the V segment lost 5 bases, leaving 3 bases of the junction unmatched.